Given below is one TCR beta chain in context. The CDR3 is 16 amino acids. Germline CDR1 SGHTA, CDR2 FQGNSA. The V end lost 2 bases, the J end lost 4 bases, and 15 bases lay between the germline ends. The sample belongs to a study of blood T cell repertoires in COVID-19. The method was immunoSEQ multiplex PCR; TCRdb's version includes in-frame clones alone and lacks a portion of them. The top ten hold roughly 1.8% of the sample, which has 250,000 to 300,000 clones, approximately 86% seen once. The specimen was peripheral blood. V is TRBV7-2 and J is TRBJ2-1; D not certain. The sequence derives from a man in his thirties or forties with active or convalescent COVID-19. The CDR3 DNA reads TGTGCCAGCAGCTTACAAGCCTACCTCCCTTACAATGAGCAGTTCTTC. This encodes CASSLQAYLPYNEQFF. The complete variable domain, with remaining parts taken from reference TRBV7-2 and TRBJ2-1, reads GAGVSQSPSNKVTEKGKDVELRCDPISGHTALYWYRQSLGQGLEFLIYFQGNSAPDKSGLPSDRFSAERTGGSVSTLTIQRTQQEDSAVYLCASSLQAYLPYNEQFFGPGTRLTVL.